This entry is about one T cell receptor (beta chain). Its target is not known. The data belong to a study of blood T cells in healthy people across ages. Study-wide findings and caveats: Diversity of TCR beta correlated strongly with naive T cell percentage.

A sample-barcoded 5' primer and a J-beta primer mix were used in a second PCR of about 7 to 12 cycles. Each cDNA was tagged by a template-switch adaptor containing 12 random nucleotides. TCRdb re-derived calls from the 5' RACE reads in MiXCR, one entry per CDR3 protein. The table has about 2 million distinct CDR3 sequences, 49% seen once; the top ten hold about 2.1%. CDR3 length: 16 residues. J lost 7 bases, V lost 4 bases, and 16 bases had no gene match. Germline CDR1 and CDR2: MNHEY and SVGEGT. What was sequenced was blood. This chain uses TRBV6-2 or TRBV6-3 with TRBJ2-7, with 7 bases identical to TRBD2. This sequence was found in a middle-aged woman in good health. The CDR3 is CASSLSGGIPYNEQYF. The CDR3 DNA sequence: TGTGCCAGCAGTTTGTCCGGGGGGATTCCCTACAATGAGCAGTACTTC.